A single sample gave rise to the 14 T cell receptor beta chains below, sequenced in a study of shared clonotypes between healthy human individuals. The method was immunoSEQ multiplex PCR; TCRdb's version includes in-frame clones alone and lacks a portion of them. The profile shows about 480,000 clones, nearly 80% of them singletons. Sequences were obtained from PBMCs. These receptor sequences come from a middle-aged woman in good health. Some clones in this sample may be carry-over from other donors' samples.

V gene TRBV19 combines with J gene TRBJ2-5, with 11 bases that match TRBD2. Trimming at V came to 6 bases and at J to 5 bases, leaving 8 bases not matched to a gene. The CDR3 loop spans 15 amino acids. Per germline, CDR1 LNHDA and CDR2 SQIVND (reference sequence). CDR3: CASSLLAGVLETQYF. The DNA for the CDR3 is TGTGCCAGTAGCCTACTAGCGGGAGTATTGGAGACCCAGTACTTC.

CDR3 sequence (DNA): TGCGCCAGCAGCTTACAGGGAGCTAACTATGGCTACACCTTC. This sequence encodes CASSLQGANYGYTF. The chain carries TRBV5-1 and TRBJ1-2, with D possibly being TRBD1 (6 bases). V was cut by 2 bases and J by 0 bases, with 8 bases left in between. Per germline, CDR1 SGHRS and CDR2 YFSETQ. The CDR3 consists of 14 residues.

This clone was observed a few times. The V gene is TRBV25-1, the J gene TRBJ2-2; D is perhaps TRBD1 or TRBD2 (5 bases each). This CDR3 region has 15 residues. Germline CDR1 is MGHDK and CDR2 is SYGVNS. Trimming took 1 base from V and 4 from J, leaving 10 bases between them. In DNA, the CDR3 is TGTGCCAGCAGTGAATTCGATGGGGGCACCGGGGAGCTGTTTTTT. It translates to CASSEFDGGTGELFF. Full variable domain (missing parts from reference TRBV25-1 and TRBJ2-2): EADIYQTPRYLVIGTGKKITLECSQTMGHDKMYWYQQDPGMELHLIHYSYGVNSTEKGDLSSESTVSRIRTEHFPLTLESARPSHTSQYLCASSEFDGGTGELFFGEGSRLTVL.

V gene TRBV7-2 combines with J gene TRBJ1-1; D might be TRBD1 (5 bases). CDR3 size: 14 residues. From germline, CDR1 is SGHTA and CDR2 FQGNSA. Trimming removed 5 bases at V and 4 bases at J, with 14 bases between. The DNA for the CDR3 is TGTGCCAGCAGCCCTTCGGGGGTTGGCACTGAAGCTTTCTTT. Translated: CASSPSGVGTEAFF. Full variable domain (rest looked up from reference TRBV7-2 and TRBJ1-1): GAGVSQSPSNKVTEKGKDVELRCDPISGHTALYWYRQSLGQGLEFLIYFQGNSAPDKSGLPSDRFSAERTGGSVSTLTIQRTQQEDSAVYLCASSPSGVGTEAFFGQGTRLTVV.

This sequence joins TRBV15 and TRBJ1-6, with no clear D. CDR3 size: 14 residues. Trimming pared 0 bases from V and 10 bases from J, leaving 10 bases between. CDR1 LNHNV and CDR2 YYDKDF come from the germline V gene (reference sequence). The DNA of the CDR3 is TGTGCCACCAGCAGAGATCTGGGGATATCACCCCTCCACTTT. Residues: CATSRDLGISPLHF.

This chain uses TRBV5-1 with TRBJ2-7; the match to TRBD1 covers 8 bases. V dropped 3 bases and J dropped 8; count of bases not matched to a gene: 4. The V gene's germline CDR1 is SGHRS and CDR2 YFSETQ. This CDR3 is built from 12 residues. The CDR3 reads CASSSTGVKQYF. In nucleotides, the CDR3 is TGCGCCAGCAGCTCGACAGGGGTTAAGCAGTACTTC.

This sequence joins TRBV10-3 and TRBJ2-3; 7 positions match TRBD1. The trim removed 2 bases at V and 0 bases at J, leaving 5 bases unmatched. Germline lookup yields CDR1 ENHRY and CDR2 SYGVKD. The CDR3 spans 16 residues. The CDR3 loop is CAISEPGQKSTDTQYF. CDR3 sequence (DNA): TGTGCCATCAGTGAGCCGGGACAGAAAAGCACAGATACGCAGTATTTT.

This clone has only a few counts. This sequence joins TRBV5-6 and TRBJ2-3; 9 nucleotides agree with TRBD2. The CDR3 is 18 amino acids. Germline V gene lookup returns CDR1 SGHDT and CDR2 YYEEEE. After removal of 0 bases from V and 0 bases from J, the junction contained 8 bases not matched to a gene. The DNA for the CDR3 is TGTGCCAGCAGCTTGGGGTTAGCGGGGGCAGCTAGCACAGATACGCAGTATTTT. This sequence encodes CASSLGLAGAASTDTQYF.

With regard to this clone: Within the sample, other DNA sequences also encode this same CDR3. This sequence joins TRBV9 and TRBJ2-7; the D gene is possibly TRBD2 (5 bases). The CDR3 covers 14 residues. Trimming took off 2 bases at V and 6 bases at J, with 15 bases between the two ends. Germline loops: CDR1 SGDLS, CDR2 YYNGEE. The CDR3 sequence: CASSVGLAVSEQYF. In DNA form, the CDR3 reads TGTGCCAGCAGCGTTGGGCTAGCAGTTTCCGAGCAGTACTTC.

The table lists this clone with a few counts. Additional DNA sequences in this sample encode the identical CDR3. The J gene is TRBJ2-3, the V gene TRBV7-2; TRBD2 agrees at 7 bases. The CDR3 extends over 14 amino acids. CDR1 and CDR2 (germline): SGHTA, FQGNSA. The V and J ends lost 6 bases and 2 bases, in that order; junction bases with no gene match: 5. CDR3 sequence reads: CASSLGLVTDTQYF. The CDR3 DNA reads TGTGCCAGCAGTCTCGGACTAGTCACAGATACGCAGTATTTT.

The V and J genes are TRBV19 and TRBJ2-1; 7 bases are shared with TRBD1. Trimming took 9 bases from V and 0 from J; bases not matched to a gene: 8. Germline values: CDR1 LNHDA, CDR2 SQIVND (reference sequence). The CDR3 is 15 amino acids. The DNA for the CDR3 is TGTGCCAGCGCCAGACAGGGTGACTCCTACAATGAGCAGTTCTTC. As protein: CASARQGDSYNEQFF.

With regard to this clone: Other DNA sequences in this sample translate to the same CDR3. This chain joins TRBV19 and TRBJ2-3, with D unclear. This CDR3 region has 13 residues. Germline loops: CDR1 LNHDA, CDR2 SQIVND (reference sequence). V was trimmed by 0 bases and J by 2 bases, leaving 3 bases between them. CDR3 DNA sequence: TGTGCCAGTAGTATAGATTACACAGATACGCAGTATTTT. This translates into CASSIDYTDTQYF.

The chain links TRBV19 to TRBJ1-1; 9 positions match TRBD1. The V segment lost 5 bases and the J segment 5 bases; nucleotides outside the gene matches: 3. The CDR3 is 13 amino acids. Germline lookup yields CDR1 LNHDA and CDR2 SQIVND (reference sequence). The DNA for the CDR3 is TGTGCCAGTAGTCCGACAGGGGGGACTGAAGCTTTCTTT. This sequence encodes CASSPTGGTEAFF. Complete variable domain (other parts from reference TRBV19 and TRBJ1-1): DGGITQSPKYLFRKEGQNVTLSCEQNLNHDAMYWYRQDPGQGLRLIYYSQIVNDFQKGDIAEGYSVSREKKESFPLTVTSAQKNPTAFYLCASSPTGGTEAFFGQGTRLTVV.

V and J are TRBV7-2 and TRBJ1-1, with 7 bases aligning to TRBD1. V was pared by 0 bases and J by 6 bases, with 7 bases of the junction left unmatched. Germline CDR1 is SGHTA and CDR2 is FQGNSA. The CDR3 contains 15 residues. CDR3 in DNA: TGTGCCAGCAGCTTAGCGCTCTCCGGGACAGCTGAAGCTTTCTTT. Protein sequence: CASSLALSGTAEAFF.